The 30 T cell receptor beta chains given below trace back to one sample, sequenced in a study of T cell changes during pregnancy in multiple sclerosis. The repertoire was sequenced with immunoSEQ multiplex PCR; TCRdb's copy has only in-frame clones and lacks some. The repertoire holds some 59,000 clones, roughly 93% seen once, with 1.3% in the top ten. This sample comprised peripheral blood, obtained in the second trimester of pregnancy. All receptors come from a female donor with multiple sclerosis, enrolled in a pregnancy study.

This clone came up once. The gene calls are TRBV13 and TRBJ2-7; D is perhaps TRBD1 (6 bases). The CDR3 runs 14 residues. CDR1 is PRHDT, CDR2 FYEKMQ, per germline (reference sequence). V shed 7 bases and J shed 1 base, with 14 bases lying between them. The DNA of the CDR3 is TGTGCCAGCACGGGACATTCGATTTCCTACGAGCAGTACTTC. Its translation: CASTGHSISYEQYF.

The CDR3, as DNA: TGTGCCAGCACCACCAAAGGCGACAGGGACCATGGCTACACCTTC. Translation: CASTTKGDRDHGYTF. The rearrangement joins TRBV7-2 to TRBJ1-2, with 7 bases matching TRBD1. The CDR3 spans 15 residues. V shed 7 bases, J shed 6 bases, and the junction held 14 bases outside the gene matches. The V gene's germline CDR1 is SGHTA and CDR2 FQGNSA.

In regard to this clone: Within the sample, other DNA sequences also encode this same CDR3. This chain links TRBV6-5 with TRBJ1-2; D might be TRBD1 (5 bases). The CDR3 length is 13 residues. V was pared by 6 bases and J by 3 bases, with 11 bases between. Germline V CDR1 and CDR2: MNHEY, SVGAGI. For the CDR3, the DNA is TGTGCCAGCAGAACAGACAGAGACTATGGCTACACCTTC. Amino acid sequence: CASRTDRDYGYTF.

V usage is TRBV19 and J usage is TRBJ2-3, with 8 bases fitting TRBD1. CDR1 is LNHDA, CDR2 SQIVND, per germline (reference sequence). Germline trimming cut 3 bases from V and 7 bases from J; bases unmatched to any gene: 6. There are 14 residues in the CDR3. CDR3 residues: CASSIPGGGNTQYF. The CDR3 DNA is TGTGCCAGTAGTATCCCAGGGGGCGGAAATACGCAGTATTTT.

In DNA, the CDR3 is TGTGCCAGCAGCTTGGAATCGGGGGGCCTCTACGAGCAGTACTTC. Amino acids: CASSLESGGLYEQYF. This chain joins TRBV5-4 and TRBJ2-7; TRBD2 is a possible D gene (7 bases). Germline-derived CDR1 and CDR2 are SGHNT and YYREEE (reference sequence). This CDR3 has 15 residues. Trimming cost V 0 bases and J 3 bases, with 13 bases left between them.

The chain employs TRBV6-6 and TRBJ1-1; TRBD1 matches at 11 bases. Germline V gene lookup returns CDR1 MNHNY and CDR2 SVGAGI (reference sequence). This CDR3 region has 16 residues. Losses at the gene ends were 6 bases for V and 1 base for J; bases not matched to a gene: 7. CDR3 coding DNA: TGTGCCAGCAGGTCCGGGACAGGGGGAGGGAACACTGAAGCTTTCTTT. This codes for CASRSGTGGGNTEAFF.

V gene TRBV30 combines with J gene TRBJ1-2, with D hard to call. Per germline, CDR1 GTSNPN and CDR2 SVGIG (reference sequence). V was trimmed by 4 bases and J by 6 bases, leaving 15 bases between them. The CDR3 is 13 amino acids. CDR3 sequence: CAWTKNWGDGYTF. CDR3 DNA sequence: TGTGCCTGGACCAAAAACTGGGGAGATGGCTACACCTTC.

This chain links TRBV11-2 with TRBJ2-5; D is uncertain. From germline, CDR1 is SGHAT and CDR2 FQNNGV. The CDR3 has 14 residues. Between the trimmed V and J ends, which lost 1 base and 1 base, there was a span of 7 bases. CDR3 DNA: TGTGCCAGCAGCTTAGGTGGCTTCCAAGAGACCCAGTACTTC. Its protein product is CASSLGGFQETQYF.

The V and J genes are TRBV9 and TRBJ2-1; TRBD1 might be the D (5 bases). The CDR3 spans 13 residues. Germline V gene sequence: CDR1 SGDLS, CDR2 YYNGEE. V shed 4 bases and J shed 9 bases, with 14 bases lying between them. CDR3 DNA sequence: TGTGCCAGCAGCTCGGACATCCGTGGTGAGCAGTTCTTC. This gives the protein CASSSDIRGEQFF.

The V call is TRBV29-1, the J call TRBJ1-4; 10 positions match TRBD1. CDR1 is SQVTM, CDR2 ANQGSEA, per germline. With 8 bases clipped from V and 6 bases from J, the junction kept 3 bases outside the gene matches. The CDR3 is 12 amino acids. This chain's CDR3 is CSIGQGDEKLFF. The CDR3, as DNA: TGCAGCATAGGACAGGGGGATGAAAAACTGTTTTTT.

This chain connects TRBV5-5 to TRBJ2-1, with TRBD2 as a possible D gene (5 bases). The CDR3 covers 13 residues. V lost 4 bases, J lost 0 bases, and 5 bases lay in between. Germline CDR1 and CDR2: SGHKS and YYEKEE (reference sequence). This chain's CDR3 is CASSRDSYNEQFF. The CDR3 coding sequence is TGTGCCAGCAGCCGGGACTCCTACAATGAGCAGTTCTTC.

V gene TRBV5-6 combines with J gene TRBJ1-2, with D possibly TRBD1 on 6 matching bases. V lost 0 bases and J 1 base, leaving 10 bases between the germline ends. CDR1 and CDR2 (germline): SGHDT, YYEEEE. This CDR3 contains 15 residues. The chain's CDR3 is CASSLAQGNNYGYTF. CDR3 bases: TGTGCCAGCAGCTTGGCCCAGGGGAATAACTATGGCTACACCTTC.

In nucleotides, the CDR3 is TGTGCCAGCAGCAGCAGGGGGACGGAACCCTACGAGCAGTACTTC. It translates to CASSSRGTEPYEQYF. The chain couples TRBV21-1 to TRBJ2-7; the table's D call, TRBD1, has no DNA check behind it. TRBV21-1 constitutes a pseudogene. The CDR3 runs to 15 residues.

This chain links TRBV6-1 with TRBJ2-3; D unclear. The V and J ends lost 9 bases and 1 base respectively, with 8 bases between them. This CDR3 contains 12 residues. Germline values: CDR1 MNHNS, CDR2 SASEGT. CDR3 in amino acids: CASNRGTDTQYF. The CDR3 region has the DNA TGTGCCAGTAATCGGGGCACAGATACGCAGTATTTT.

The V call is TRBV7-2, the J call TRBJ2-3; TRBD1 aligns across 11 bases. With 6 bases clipped from V and 3 bases from J, the junction kept 11 bases outside the gene matches. The CDR3 runs to 17 residues. Germline CDR1 reads SGHTA; CDR2 reads FQGNSA. The CDR3 region is CASRMPPGTGGTDTQYF. The CDR3 DNA is TGTGCCAGCAGGATGCCACCCGGGACAGGGGGGACAGATACGCAGTATTTT.

The chain combines TRBV11-2 with TRBJ1-4; D perhaps matches TRBD1 (5 bases). V dropped 0 bases and J dropped 8 bases, with 10 bases sitting between them. This CDR3 has 14 amino acids. The germline CDR1 and CDR2 sequences are SGHAT and FQNNGV. CDR3 nucleotides: TGTGCCAGCAGCTTAGAGGGCCAGGGAGAAAAACTGTTTTTT. Translating gives CASSLEGQGEKLFF.

This rearrangement joins TRBV5-1 to TRBJ1-4; tentative D call: TRBD1 (6 bases). CDR3 length: 15 residues. Germline V gene data show CDR1 as SGHRS and CDR2 as YFSETQ. Trimming cost V 0 bases and J 4 bases, with 10 bases left between them. CDR3 sequence reads: CASSLGIQGNEKLFF. As DNA, the CDR3 is TGCGCCAGCAGCTTGGGGATACAGGGTAATGAAAAACTGTTTTTT.

This rearrangement joins TRBV5-4 to TRBJ2-3; TRBD2 agrees at 8 bases. The CDR3 has 14 residues. V gave up 5 bases and J gave up 3 bases; unmatched junction bases: 5. Germline values: CDR1 SGHNT, CDR2 YYREEE (reference sequence). This chain's CDR3 is CASSRGGYTDTQYF. The CDR3 DNA reads as TGTGCCAGCAGTCGGGGGGGATATACAGATACGCAGTATTTT.

The rearrangement uses TRBV2 and TRBJ1-1, with 7 nucleotides matching TRBD1. Germline lookup yields CDR1 SNHLY and CDR2 FYNNEI. The trim removed 6 bases at V and 0 bases at J, leaving 7 bases unmatched. The CDR3 consists of 15 residues. This CDR3 is CASRWTGMMNTEAFF. For the CDR3, the DNA is TGTGCCAGCAGGTGGACAGGAATGATGAACACTGAAGCTTTCTTT.

This rearrangement joins TRBV7-3 to TRBJ2-3; the D gene is possibly TRBD2 (6 bases). This CDR3 spans 14 amino acids. The V and J ends lost 5 bases and 4 bases respectively, with 13 bases between them. Germline V gene data show CDR1 as SGHTA and CDR2 as FQGTGA. This chain's CDR3 is CASSATGEADTQYF. CDR3 nucleotides: TGTGCCAGCAGCGCTACGGGGGAGGCAGATACGCAGTATTTT.

The V call is TRBV7-8, the J call TRBJ1-5; 10 bases are a match to TRBD1. The trim removed 5 bases at V and 7 bases at J, leaving 11 bases unmatched. Looked up from germline, CDR1 is SGHVS and CDR2 is FQNEAQ. The CDR3 spans 16 residues. This CDR3 is CASSRAGQGSDQPQHF. The CDR3 coding sequence is TGTGCCAGCAGCCGGGCGGGACAGGGGAGCGACCAGCCCCAGCATTTT.

The V gene is TRBV18, the J gene TRBJ2-7; maybe TRBD1 (5 bases). This CDR3 comprises 12 residues. V lost 0 bases and J lost 6, with 6 bases in between. Germline V gene data show CDR1 as KGHSH and CDR2 as LQKENI. The chain's CDR3 is CASSPPQGEQYF. CDR3 sequence (DNA): TGTGCCAGCTCACCACCCCAGGGCGAGCAGTACTTC.

The chain carries TRBV6-1 and TRBJ2-3; 9 bases match TRBD1. The germline CDR1 and CDR2 sequences are MNHNS and SASEGT. V shed 0 bases, J shed 1 base, and the junction held 5 bases outside the gene matches. The CDR3 covers 17 residues. The CDR3 protein is CASSEATGGMGTDTQYF. CDR3 DNA sequence: TGTGCCAGCAGTGAAGCGACAGGGGGAATGGGCACAGATACGCAGTATTTT.

The V gene is TRBV13, the J gene TRBJ2-3, with 10 bases matching TRBD1. Germline loops: CDR1 PRHDT, CDR2 FYEKMQ (reference sequence). There are 18 residues in the CDR3. The V segment lost 3 bases and the J segment 3 bases; nucleotides outside the gene matches: 12. The CDR3 sequence: CASSFGGTGEGETDTQYF. The CDR3 DNA follows: TGTGCCAGCAGCTTCGGGGGGACAGGGGAAGGAGAAACAGATACGCAGTATTTT.

The chain joins TRBV27 to TRBJ2-2; TRBD1 agrees at 7 bases. The length of the CDR3 is 14 residues. Unmatched junction bases numbered 2, after V lost 4 bases and J lost 3 bases. Germline assignment: CDR1 MNHEY and CDR2 SMNVEV (reference sequence). CDR3 amino acids: CASSSGGHTGELFF. CDR3 DNA sequence: TGTGCCAGCAGTTCAGGGGGACACACCGGGGAGCTGTTTTTT.

The chain joins TRBV6-1 to TRBJ2-5, with TRBD2 identical over 8 bases. Germline-derived CDR1 and CDR2 are MNHNS and SASEGT. Unmatched junction bases numbered 4, after V lost 5 bases and J lost 2 bases. The CDR3 has 14 amino acids. The CDR3 region is CASSFGGGQETQYF. CDR3 in DNA: TGTGCCAGCAGTTTCGGGGGGGGACAAGAGACCCAGTACTTC.

This clone came up once. The rearrangement links TRBV19 to TRBJ1-1, with D uncertain. The CDR3 contains 14 residues. V was clipped by 7 bases and J by 1 base, with 13 bases between them. In germline, CDR1 is LNHDA, CDR2 SQIVND (reference sequence). For the CDR3, the DNA is TGTGCCAGTATGGATGAGGTAGCGAACACTGAAGCTTTCTTT. It translates to CASMDEVANTEAFF.

The chain is built from TRBV5-1 and TRBJ1-4; perhaps TRBD1 as D (5 bases). In germline, CDR1 is SGHRS, CDR2 YFSETQ. The V end was cut by 0 bases, the J end by 7 bases, with 13 bases between. This CDR3 contains 15 residues. In DNA form, the CDR3 reads TGCGCCAGCAGCTTGGCTGGGACTGAAGGTGAAAAACTGTTTTTT. Its translation: CASSLAGTEGEKLFF.

The rearrangement uses TRBV11-2 and TRBJ1-3; D gene uncertain. V was trimmed by 2 bases and J by 1 base, leaving 9 bases between them. This CDR3 contains 15 residues. Germline CDR1 reads SGHAT; CDR2 reads FQNNGV. This CDR3 is CASSLFGRSGNTIYF. CDR3 sequence (DNA): TGTGCCAGCAGCTTATTTGGGAGGTCTGGAAACACCATATATTTT.

The CDR3 reads CASSAPGLAGGNEQFF. The CDR3 coding sequence is TGTGCCAGCAGCGCGCCGGGACTAGCGGGGGGTAATGAGCAGTTCTTC. The J gene is TRBJ2-1, the V gene TRBV7-6; 15 nucleotides line up with TRBD2. The V and J ends lost 5 bases and 7 bases, in that order; junction bases with no gene match: 6. This CDR3 region has 16 residues. CDR1 is SGHVS and CDR2 is FNYEAQ in the germline V gene.